A single sample gave rise to the 11 T cell receptor beta chains below, sequenced in a study of T-cell memory formation after mild COVID-19. TCRdb independently ran MiXCR on the 5' RACE reads; one entry per CDR3 protein. The sample has some 40,000 distinct CDR3 sequences, approximately 9.6% seen once. The sequenced sample was PBMCs or a T cell subset sorted from them (not recorded which). These receptors came from an adult woman who had mild COVID-19 (a few samples of this study predate the infection). Cell type and time point are not known.

This clonotype has just a few counts. The chain employs TRBV12-3 or TRBV12-4 and TRBJ1-1, with D tentatively TRBD1 (6 bases). V was cut by 5 bases and J by 6 bases, with 16 bases left in between. The CDR3 sequence is 14 residues long. CDR3 protein: CASSRTAQGAEAFF. The CDR3 DNA reads as TGTGCCAGCAGTCGGACAGCTCAAGGGGCTGAAGCTTTCTTT.

This clonotype was recorded at least ten times. J is TRBJ2-2 and V is TRBV5-6; D is unresolved. V lost 0 bases to trimming and J lost 6 bases, with 0 bases between them. This CDR3 comprises 11 residues. Germline CDR1 is SGHDT and CDR2 is YYEEEE. DNA of the CDR3: TGTGCCAGCAGCTTGGCCGGGGAGCTGTTTTTT. Translated: CASSLAGELFF.

The sample holds a few counts of this clonotype. The chain's CDR3 is CSARGQSSYNSPLHF. DNA for the CDR3: TGCAGTGCTAGAGGGCAGAGCTCCTATAATTCACCCCTCCACTTT. The J gene is TRBJ1-6, the V gene TRBV20-1; the D is unclear. The ends were cut back, 1 base at V and 0 bases at J, with 7 bases in the middle. Looked up from germline, CDR1 is DFQATT and CDR2 is SNEGSKA (reference sequence). This CDR3 has 15 residues.

This clonotype was counted a few times. The gene calls are TRBV12-3 or TRBV12-4 and TRBJ1-1; D might be TRBD1 (6 bases). The V end lost 7 bases, the J end lost 2 bases, and 14 bases lay between the germline ends. The CDR3 spans 14 residues. The CDR3, as DNA: TGTGCCAGCACTTGGACAGTCGCTAACACTGAAGCTTTCTTT. Translated: CASTWTVANTEAFF.

V gene TRBV18 combines with J gene TRBJ2-7; 10 bases line up with TRBD1. The ends lost 3 bases at V and 6 bases at J; junction bases unmatched: 2. Germline loops: CDR1 KGHSH, CDR2 LQKENI. This CDR3 spans 13 amino acids. CDR3 DNA: TGTGCCAGCTCACCCCGGGACAGGGGCGAGCAGTACTTC. Its translation: CASSPRDRGEQYF.

V usage is TRBV19 and J usage is TRBJ2-5, with 7 bases matching TRBD1. Per germline, CDR1 LNHDA and CDR2 SQIVND (reference sequence). The CDR3 runs to 14 residues. V trimming: 3 bases; J trimming: 0 bases; junction bases outside the gene matches: 1. The CDR3 loop reads CASSIGQDQETQYF. CDR3 bases: TGTGCCAGTAGTATCGGACAGGACCAAGAGACCCAGTACTTC.

This clonotype was observed a few times. The rearrangement links TRBV10-3 to TRBJ1-5, with 9 bases fitting TRBD1. Germline lookup yields CDR1 ENHRY and CDR2 SYGVKD. The CDR3 spans 15 residues. J gave up 1 base and V 10 bases, and 8 bases lay outside the gene matches. CDR3 region: CARRDRVQSNQPQHF. CDR3 nucleotide sequence: TGTGCCAGGCGGGACAGGGTCCAAAGCAATCAGCCCCAGCATTTT.

This clonotype appeared a few times. V usage is TRBV18 and J usage is TRBJ2-2, with D perhaps being TRBD1 or TRBD2 (5 bases each). V lost 2 bases to trimming and J lost 4 bases, with 14 bases between them. The length of the CDR3 is 16 residues. Germline V gene data show CDR1 as KGHSH and CDR2 as LQKENI. DNA for the CDR3: TGTGCCAGCTCACCAACCTTACGGGACGGCACCGGGGAGCTGTTTTTT. This encodes CASSPTLRDGTGELFF.

The chain carries TRBV7-2 and TRBJ2-7; perhaps D is TRBD1 or TRBD2 (5 bases each). The length of the CDR3 is 15 residues. With 0 bases removed from V and 3 bases from J, the gap between germline ends came to 12 bases. CDR1 and CDR2 from the germline V gene are SGHTA and FQGNSA. The CDR3 DNA is TGTGCCAGCAGCTTAGCCGTTCGGGGCCTCTACGAGCAGTACTTC. It codes for CASSLAVRGLYEQYF.

This clonotype was detected only a few times. The chain carries TRBV5-1 and TRBJ2-7, with D perhaps matching TRBD1 (6 bases). The CDR3 runs 18 residues. The V end lost 1 base, the J end lost 1 base, and 21 bases lay between the germline ends. Per the germline V gene, CDR1 is SGHRS and CDR2 is YFSETQ. The chain's CDR3 is CASSLSSSGQRSSYEQYF. CDR3 bases: TGCGCCAGCAGCTTGTCTTCGAGTGGACAGCGAAGTTCCTACGAGCAGTACTTC.

The chain uses TRBV9 and TRBJ1-2; 7 nucleotides line up with TRBD1. CDR3 size: 14 residues. Trimming at V came to 3 bases and at J to 3 bases, leaving 5 bases not matched to a gene. CDR1 and CDR2 (germline): SGDLS, YYNGEE. Here the CDR3 reads CASSALQGDYGYTF. The CDR3 DNA sequence: TGTGCCAGCAGCGCACTGCAGGGGGACTATGGCTACACCTTC.